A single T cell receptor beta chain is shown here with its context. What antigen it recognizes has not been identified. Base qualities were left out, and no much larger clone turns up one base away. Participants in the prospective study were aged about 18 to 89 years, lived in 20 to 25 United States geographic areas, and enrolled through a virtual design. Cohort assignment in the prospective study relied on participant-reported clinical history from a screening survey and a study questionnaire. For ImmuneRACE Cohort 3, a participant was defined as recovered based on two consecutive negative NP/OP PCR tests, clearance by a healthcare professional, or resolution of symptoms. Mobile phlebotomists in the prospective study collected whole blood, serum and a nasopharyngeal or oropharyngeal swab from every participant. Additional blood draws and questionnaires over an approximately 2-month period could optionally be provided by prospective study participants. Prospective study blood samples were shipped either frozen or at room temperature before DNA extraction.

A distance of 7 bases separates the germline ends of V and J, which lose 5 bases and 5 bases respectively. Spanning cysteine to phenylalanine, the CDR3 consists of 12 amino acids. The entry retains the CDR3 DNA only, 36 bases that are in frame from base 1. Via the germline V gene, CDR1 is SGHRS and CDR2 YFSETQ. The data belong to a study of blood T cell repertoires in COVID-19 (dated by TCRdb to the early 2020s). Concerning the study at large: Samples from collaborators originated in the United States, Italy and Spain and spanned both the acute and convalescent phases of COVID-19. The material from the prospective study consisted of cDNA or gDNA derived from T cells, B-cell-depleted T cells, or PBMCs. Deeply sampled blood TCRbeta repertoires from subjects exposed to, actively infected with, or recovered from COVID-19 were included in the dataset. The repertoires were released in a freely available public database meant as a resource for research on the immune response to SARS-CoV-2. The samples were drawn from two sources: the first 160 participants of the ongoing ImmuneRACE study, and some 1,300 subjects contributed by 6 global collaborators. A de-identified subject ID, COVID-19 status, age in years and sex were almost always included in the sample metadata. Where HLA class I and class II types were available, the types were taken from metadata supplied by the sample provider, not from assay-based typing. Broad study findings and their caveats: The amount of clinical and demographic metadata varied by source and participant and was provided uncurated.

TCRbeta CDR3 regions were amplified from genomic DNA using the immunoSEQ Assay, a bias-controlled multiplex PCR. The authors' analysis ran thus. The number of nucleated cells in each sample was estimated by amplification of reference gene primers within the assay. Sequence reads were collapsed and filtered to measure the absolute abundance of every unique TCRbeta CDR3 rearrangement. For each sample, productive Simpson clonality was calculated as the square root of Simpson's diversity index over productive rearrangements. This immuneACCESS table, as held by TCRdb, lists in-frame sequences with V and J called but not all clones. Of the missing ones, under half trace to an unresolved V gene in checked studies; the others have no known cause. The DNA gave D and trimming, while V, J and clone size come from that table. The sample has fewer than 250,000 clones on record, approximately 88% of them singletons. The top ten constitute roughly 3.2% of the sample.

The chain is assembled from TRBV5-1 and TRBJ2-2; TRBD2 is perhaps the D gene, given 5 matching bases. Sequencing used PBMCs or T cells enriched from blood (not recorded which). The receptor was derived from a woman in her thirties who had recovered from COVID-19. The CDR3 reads CASSWETGELFF. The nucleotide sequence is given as TGCGCCAGCAGTTGGGAGACCGGGGAGCTGTTTTTT.